What follows are 24 T cell receptor beta chains derived from one specimen sequenced in a study of blood T cell repertoires in COVID-19. Profiling relied on immunoSEQ multiplex PCR, and the TCRdb table lists in-frame clones only, not all of them. The sample holds about 480,000 clones; more than 75% are singletons and the top ten take approximately 1.8%. The sample taken for sequencing was PBMCs or T cells enriched from blood (not recorded which). Receptors were obtained from a woman aged 40 to 50 who had recovered from COVID-19.

CDR3 DNA sequence: TGTGCCAGCAGTCCCCAGGAGAACACCGGGGAGCTGTTTTTT. Translation: CASSPQENTGELFF. The chain combines TRBV27 with TRBJ2-2; D not resolved. Germline-derived CDR1 and CDR2 are MNHEY and SMNVEV (reference sequence). Deletions cut 5 bases from V and 1 base from J, with 8 bases between. CDR3 size: 14 residues.

The rearrangement uses TRBV7-6 and TRBJ2-3, with D maybe TRBD2 (5 bases). Per the germline V gene, CDR1 is SGHVS and CDR2 is FNYEAQ. The CDR3 spans 16 residues. The germline V and J ends were trimmed by 2 bases and 0 bases, with 12 bases remaining between them. The CDR3 here is CASSLLGITSTDTQYF. For the CDR3, the DNA is TGTGCCAGCAGCTTACTCGGGATAACTAGCACAGATACGCAGTATTTT.

The CDR3 nucleotides read TGTGCCTGGACCCTAAATGCAGGGGCGGACACTGAAGCTTTCTTT. Encoded protein: CAWTLNAGADTEAFF. The chain recombines TRBV30 with TRBJ1-1; perhaps TRBD1 as D (6 bases). CDR1 and CDR2 (germline): GTSNPN, SVGIG (reference sequence). This CDR3 contains 15 residues. Trimming took 4 bases from V and 3 from J, leaving 18 bases between them.

This chain joins TRBV4-1 and TRBJ2-1; 8 bases are a match to TRBD2. The V gene's germline CDR1 is MGHRA and CDR2 YSYEKL. The V gene end was trimmed by 1 base and the J gene end by 9 bases; junction bases not matched to a gene: 8. The CDR3 totals 15 residues. The CDR3, as DNA: TGCGCCAGCAGCCAAGTAGGGACTAGGGCTGCTGAGCAGTTCTTC. Its translation: CASSQVGTRAAEQFF.

This chain connects TRBV9 to TRBJ2-7; 7 bases match TRBD1. The CDR3 is made up of 14 amino acids. Trimming took 3 bases from V and 2 from J; bases not matched to a gene: 5. Germline CDR1 and CDR2: SGDLS and YYNGEE. The CDR3 region has the DNA TGTGCCAGCAGCGCCGGGACAGCACCCTACGAGCAGTACTTC. Translated: CASSAGTAPYEQYF.

This clone appeared a single time. The V and J genes are TRBV6-5 and TRBJ1-1, with a weak D call TRBD1 (5 bases). CDR3 size: 15 residues. From germline, CDR1 is MNHEY and CDR2 SVGAGI. V gave up 6 bases and J gave up 1 base, with 15 bases separating them. CDR3 in DNA: TGTGCCAGCAGAGCGGGGAGGGGCCCGAACACTGAAGCTTTCTTT. Translating gives CASRAGRGPNTEAFF.

The genes are TRBV29-1 and TRBJ2-7, with D uncertain. V was pared by 5 bases and J by 3 bases, with 8 bases between. Germline V gene data show CDR1 as SQVTM and CDR2 as ANQGSEA. The length of the CDR3 is 11 residues. In DNA, the CDR3 is TGCAGCGTTACAGTAATCTACGAGCAGTACTTC. As protein: CSVTVIYEQYF.

This rearrangement joins TRBV7-2 to TRBJ1-1; weak D call: TRBD1 (6 bases). Germline V gene sequence: CDR1 SGHTA, CDR2 FQGNSA. V lost 5 bases to trimming and J lost 5 bases, with 21 bases between them. The CDR3 totals 16 residues. The CDR3 nucleotides are TGTGCCAGCAGCCTCACTGCACGCCACAGGGCAACTGAAGCTTTCTTT. Its protein product is CASSLTARHRATEAFF.

The rearrangement joins TRBV3-1 (or the pseudogene TRBV3-2) to TRBJ2-1; 9 bases are a match to TRBD1. Unmatched junction bases numbered 4, after V lost 4 bases and J lost 3 bases. CDR3 length equals 15 residues. Germline V CDR1 and CDR2: LGHDT, YNNKEL (reference sequence). The DNA of the CDR3 is TGTGCCAGCAGCCCGGGGACAGGGAGCTACAATGAGCAGTTCTTC. It codes for CASSPGTGSYNEQFF.

The rearrangement joins TRBV25-1 to TRBJ2-3; 7 bases match TRBD1. With 4 bases clipped from V and 0 bases from J, the junction kept 7 bases outside the gene matches. The CDR3 totals 16 residues. Germline CDR1 is MGHDK and CDR2 is SYGVNS. The DNA for the CDR3 is TGTGCCAGCAGTGCGGGCGACAGGGCAAGCACAGATACGCAGTATTTT. This codes for CASSAGDRASTDTQYF. The whole variable domain, remainder taken from reference TRBV25-1 and TRBJ2-3, is EADIYQTPRYLVIGTGKKITLECSQTMGHDKMYWYQQDPGMELHLIHYSYGVNSTEKGDLSSESTVSRIRTEHFPLTLESARPSHTSQYLCASSAGDRASTDTQYFGPGTRLTVL.

This sequence joins TRBV11-3 and TRBJ1-2, with D tentatively TRBD1 (5 bases). Trimming pared 5 bases from V and 8 bases from J, leaving 18 bases between. This CDR3 contains 14 residues. Looked up from germline, CDR1 is SGHNT and CDR2 is YENEEA. The CDR3 nucleotides are TGTGCCAGCAGCCCAGGAGGGGCCGTAGGGGGCTACACCTTC. It specifies CASSPGGAVGGYTF.

This clone was counted once. The rearrangement links TRBV24-1 to TRBJ2-3; a possible D gene is TRBD2 (6 bases). Deletions cut 2 bases from V and 7 bases from J, with 15 bases between. This CDR3 has 15 amino acids. From germline, CDR1 is KGHDR and CDR2 SFDVKD. CDR3 DNA sequence: TGTGCCACCAGTGATTCGGGGCGCGGGGCTAATACGCAGTATTTT. Protein sequence: CATSDSGRGANTQYF.

The V call is TRBV4-2, the J call TRBJ2-5; D possibly corresponds to TRBD2 (6 bases). The germline V and J ends were trimmed by 6 bases and 3 bases, with 11 bases remaining between them. This CDR3 is built from 13 residues. Germline V gene data show CDR1 as LGHNA and CDR2 as YNFKEQ. CDR3 loop: CASRSGGEETQYF. The DNA of the CDR3 is TGTGCCAGCAGGTCCGGGGGAGAAGAGACCCAGTACTTC.

This chain joins TRBV5-1 and TRBJ2-3; possible D gene TRBD1, 6 bases. The germline V gene encodes CDR1 SGHRS and CDR2 YFSETQ. Trimming pared 3 bases from V and 3 bases from J, leaving 14 bases between. The CDR3 is 15 residues long. The CDR3: CASSYRRTATDTQYF. Here the CDR3 DNA reads TGCGCCAGCAGCTACCGAAGGACAGCGACAGATACGCAGTATTTT.

This clone has only a few counts. The gene calls are TRBV3-1 (or the pseudogene TRBV3-2) and TRBJ2-2, with TRBD2 identical over 8 bases. The germline V gene encodes CDR1 LGHDT and CDR2 YNNKEL (reference sequence). V gave up 6 bases and J gave up 4 bases; unmatched junction bases: 7. There are 15 residues in the CDR3. The CDR3 loop is CASSLTSAGTGELFF. The CDR3 DNA sequence: TGTGCCAGCAGTCTGACTAGCGCGGGCACCGGGGAGCTGTTTTTT.

The rearrangement links TRBV5-1 to TRBJ1-3; D ambiguous. CDR1 and CDR2 from the germline V gene are SGHRS and YFSETQ. This CDR3 is built from 16 residues. Trimming pared 2 bases from V and 4 bases from J, leaving 16 bases between. In nucleotides, the CDR3 is TGCGCCAGCAGCTTAGAGCCCGAAGTGCTGGGAAACACCATATATTTT. It codes for CASSLEPEVLGNTIYF.

The CDR3 nucleotides read TGTGCCAGCAGCCAAGATCCCCTAGCGGGAGATACGCAGTATTTT. As protein: CASSQDPLAGDTQYF. The chain combines TRBV3-1 (or the pseudogene TRBV3-2) with TRBJ2-3; the match to TRBD2 covers 8 bases. Looked up from germline, CDR1 is LGHDT and CDR2 is YNNKEL (reference sequence). Unmatched junction bases numbered 4, after V lost 0 bases and J lost 5 bases. The length of the CDR3 is 15 residues.

The chain carries TRBV10-3 and TRBJ1-3; maybe TRBD1 (6 bases). CDR1 and CDR2 (germline): ENHRY, SYGVKD. Trimming took off 6 bases at V and 3 bases at J, with 12 bases between the two ends. The CDR3 is 14 residues long. The CDR3 protein is CAIRRGQDGNTIYF. Written as DNA, the CDR3 is TGTGCCATCAGACGGGGACAAGATGGAAACACCATATATTTT.

The chain couples TRBV3-1 (or the pseudogene TRBV3-2) to TRBJ1-3; 7 nucleotides align to TRBD1. CDR3 size: 16 residues. V was clipped by 3 bases and J by 5 bases; unmatched bases: 10. Germline CDR1 LGHDT, CDR2 YNNKEL (reference sequence). CDR3 residues: CASSQTTGIPRNTIYF. The DNA of the CDR3 is TGTGCCAGCAGCCAGACGACAGGGATCCCTAGAAACACCATATATTTT.

The chain couples TRBV11-2 to TRBJ1-1; D call uncertain. The CDR3 is 11 amino acids. V gave up 5 bases and J gave up 11 bases, with 12 bases separating them. Germline V lookup: CDR1 SGHAT, CDR2 FQNNGV. The CDR3 DNA reads TGTGCCAGCAGCCCCGGGGTAGTTGCTTTCTTT. Translated, it gives CASSPGVVAFF.

The sample holds a few counts of this clone. The gene calls are TRBV6-5 and TRBJ2-2; D possibly corresponds to TRBD2 (7 bases). The CDR3 is made up of 14 amino acids. Per the germline V gene, CDR1 is MNHEY and CDR2 is SVGAGI. Trimming left V 6 bases short and J 4 bases short, with 12 bases between. The DNA of the CDR3 is TGTGCCAGCAGCCCCGGGGGGCTCACCGGGGAGCTGTTTTTT. It is translated as CASSPGGLTGELFF.

Details on this clone: Other DNA sequences from this sample encode an identical CDR3 as well. V is TRBV6-5 and J is TRBJ1-5; D is uncertain. Trimming pared 4 bases from V and 0 bases from J, leaving 7 bases between. The CDR3 has 14 amino acids. CDR1 and CDR2 (germline): MNHEY, SVGAGI. The CDR3 here is CASSSGYSNQPQHF. In DNA, the CDR3 is TGTGCCAGCAGTTCCGGGTATAGCAATCAGCCCCAGCATTTT.

The V call is TRBV3-1 (or the pseudogene TRBV3-2), the J call TRBJ2-3; no reliable D call. Germline V gives CDR1 LGHDT, CDR2 YNNKEL (reference sequence). There are 14 residues in the CDR3. Trimming removed 0 bases from V and 4 bases from J, with 8 bases in between. Written as DNA, the CDR3 is TGTGCCAGCAGCCAAGAGGTAGCTGCAGATACGCAGTATTTT. Translating gives CASSQEVAADTQYF.

This clone was seen a single time. The chain links TRBV6-5 to TRBJ2-2; 8 bases agree with TRBD1. Germline V gene data show CDR1 as MNHEY and CDR2 as SVGAGI. V lost 6 bases and J lost 4; bases outside the gene matches: 4. CDR3 length: 14 amino acids. Written as DNA, the CDR3 is TGTGCCAGCAGGCAGACAGGGGCCACCGGGGAGCTGTTTTTT. Its protein product is CASRQTGATGELFF.